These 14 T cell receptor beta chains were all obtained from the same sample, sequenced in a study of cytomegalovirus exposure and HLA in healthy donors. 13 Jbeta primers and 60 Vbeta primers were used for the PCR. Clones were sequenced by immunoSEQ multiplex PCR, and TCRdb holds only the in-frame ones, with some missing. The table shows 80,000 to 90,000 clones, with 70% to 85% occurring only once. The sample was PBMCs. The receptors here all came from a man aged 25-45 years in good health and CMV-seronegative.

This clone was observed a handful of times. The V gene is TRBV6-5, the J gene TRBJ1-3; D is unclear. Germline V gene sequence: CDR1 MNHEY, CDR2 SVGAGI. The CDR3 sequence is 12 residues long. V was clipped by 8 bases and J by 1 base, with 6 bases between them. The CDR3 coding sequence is TGTGCCAGCGGTAGATCTGGAAACACCATATATTTT. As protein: CASGRSGNTIYF.

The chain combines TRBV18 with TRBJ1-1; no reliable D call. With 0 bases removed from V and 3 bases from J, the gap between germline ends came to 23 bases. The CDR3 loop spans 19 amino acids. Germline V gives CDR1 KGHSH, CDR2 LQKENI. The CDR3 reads CASSPPVGFVSRLHTEAFF. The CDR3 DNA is TGTGCCAGCTCACCACCGGTAGGGTTCGTGTCAAGACTACACACTGAAGCTTTCTTT.

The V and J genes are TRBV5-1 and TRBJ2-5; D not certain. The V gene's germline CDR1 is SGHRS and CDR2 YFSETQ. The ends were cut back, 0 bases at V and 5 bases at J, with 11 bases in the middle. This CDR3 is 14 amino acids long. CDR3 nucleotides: TGCGCCAGCAGCTTGGCTATGCCCCGGGAGACCCAGTACTTC. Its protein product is CASSLAMPRETQYF.

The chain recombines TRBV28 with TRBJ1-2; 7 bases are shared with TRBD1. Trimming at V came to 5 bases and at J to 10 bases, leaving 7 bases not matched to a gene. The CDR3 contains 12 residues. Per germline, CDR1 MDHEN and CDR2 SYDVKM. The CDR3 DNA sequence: TGTGCCAGCAGTCCGGGACAGCACTCCTACACCTTC. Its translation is CASSPGQHSYTF.

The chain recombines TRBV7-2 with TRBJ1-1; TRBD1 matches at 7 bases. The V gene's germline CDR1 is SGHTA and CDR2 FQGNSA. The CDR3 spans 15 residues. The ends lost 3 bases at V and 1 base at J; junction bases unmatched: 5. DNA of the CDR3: TGTGCCAGCAGCTTCCGCGGGACAGCGAACACTGAAGCTTTCTTT. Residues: CASSFRGTANTEAFF.

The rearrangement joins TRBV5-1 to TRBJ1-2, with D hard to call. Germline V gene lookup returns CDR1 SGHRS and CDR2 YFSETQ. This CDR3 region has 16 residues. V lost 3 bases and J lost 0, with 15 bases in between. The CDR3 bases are TGCGCCAGCAGCTCATCCACGAGGGCCCCTAACTATGGCTACACCTTC. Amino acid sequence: CASSSSTRAPNYGYTF.

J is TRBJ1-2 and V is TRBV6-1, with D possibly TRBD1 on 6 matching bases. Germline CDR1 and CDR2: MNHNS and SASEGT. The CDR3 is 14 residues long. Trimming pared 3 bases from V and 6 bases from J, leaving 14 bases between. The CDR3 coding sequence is TGTGCCAGCAGTGAGGGCCCAGGGGATGATGGCTACACCTTC. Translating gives CASSEGPGDDGYTF.

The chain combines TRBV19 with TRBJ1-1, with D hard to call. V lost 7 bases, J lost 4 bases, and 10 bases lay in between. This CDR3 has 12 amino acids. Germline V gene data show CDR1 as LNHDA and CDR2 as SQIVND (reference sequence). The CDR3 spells CASTSAVTEAFF. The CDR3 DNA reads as TGTGCCAGTACCTCGGCGGTCACTGAAGCTTTCTTT.

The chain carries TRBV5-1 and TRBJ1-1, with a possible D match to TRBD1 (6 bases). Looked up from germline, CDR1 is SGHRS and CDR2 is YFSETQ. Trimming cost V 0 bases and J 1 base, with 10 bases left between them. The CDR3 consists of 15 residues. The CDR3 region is CASSLEGGENTEAFF. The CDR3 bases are TGCGCCAGCAGCTTGGAAGGGGGAGAGAACACTGAAGCTTTCTTT.

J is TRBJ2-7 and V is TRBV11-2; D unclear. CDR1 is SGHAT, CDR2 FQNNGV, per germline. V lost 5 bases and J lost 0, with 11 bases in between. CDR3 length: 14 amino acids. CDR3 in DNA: TGTGCCAGCAGCCGGAGCCAGAGCTCCTACGAGCAGTACTTC. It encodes CASSRSQSSYEQYF. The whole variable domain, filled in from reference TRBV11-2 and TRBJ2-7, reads EAGVAQSPRYKIIEKRQSVAFWCNPISGHATLYWYQQILGQGPKLLIQFQNNGVVDDSQLPKDRFSAERLKGVDSTLKIQPAKLEDSAVYLCASSRSQSSYEQYFGPGTRLTVT.

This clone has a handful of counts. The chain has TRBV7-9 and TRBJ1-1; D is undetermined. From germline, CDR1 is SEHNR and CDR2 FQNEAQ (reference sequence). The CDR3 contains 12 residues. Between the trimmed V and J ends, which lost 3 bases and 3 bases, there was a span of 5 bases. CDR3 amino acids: CASSFSDTEAFF. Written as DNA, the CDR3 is TGTGCCAGCAGCTTCAGTGACACTGAAGCTTTCTTT. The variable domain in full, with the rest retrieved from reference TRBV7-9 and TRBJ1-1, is DTGVSQNPRHKITKRGQNVTFRCDPISEHNRLYWYRQTLGQGPEFLTYFQNEAQLEKSRLLSDRFSAERPKGSFSTLEIQRTEQGDSAMYLCASSFSDTEAFFGQGTRLTVV.

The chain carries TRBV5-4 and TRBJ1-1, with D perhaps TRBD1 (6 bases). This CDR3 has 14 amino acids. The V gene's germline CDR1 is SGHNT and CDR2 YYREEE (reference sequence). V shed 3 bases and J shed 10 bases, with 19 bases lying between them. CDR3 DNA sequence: TGTGCCAGCAGCTCCCCCGGGGGGCCCCCGGTAGCTTTCTTT. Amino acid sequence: CASSSPGGPPVAFF.

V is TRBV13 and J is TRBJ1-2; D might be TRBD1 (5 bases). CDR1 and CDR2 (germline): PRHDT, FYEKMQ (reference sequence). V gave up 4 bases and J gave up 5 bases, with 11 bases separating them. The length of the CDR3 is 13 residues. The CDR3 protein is CASSSRGFYGYTF. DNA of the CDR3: TGTGCCAGCAGCTCGCGGGGGTTTTATGGCTACACCTTC.

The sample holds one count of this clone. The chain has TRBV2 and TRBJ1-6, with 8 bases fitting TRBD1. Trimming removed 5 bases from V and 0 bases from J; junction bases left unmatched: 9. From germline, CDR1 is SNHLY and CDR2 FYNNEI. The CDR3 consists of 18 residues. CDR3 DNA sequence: TGTGCCAGCAGTCCGGGGACAGGACCGAGCTCCTATAATTCACCCCTCCACTTT. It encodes CASSPGTGPSSYNSPLHF.